This T cell receptor beta chain was documented in a study of shared clonotypes between healthy human individuals. Whole-study context: Donors consisted of two women and three men between 18 and 49. Notes on the study in general: The study's rarefaction showed incomplete sorted-subset sequencing despite large depth.

Each sorted subset replicate got 200 ng genomic DNA, tens of thousands of genomes. Sequencing was performed with immunoSEQ multiplex PCR; in TCRdb, only in-frame clones are kept and a portion is missing. The data show some 2,400,000 clones, under 97% seen once. The split of CD4+ cells yielded CD45RA+ naive and CD45RA-negative memory subsets. With respect to this clone: Its antigen is undetermined.

Germline lookup yields CDR1 SGHRS and CDR2 YFSETQ. V was trimmed by 5 bases and J by 4 bases, leaving 21 bases between them. This CDR3 spans 16 amino acids. Sequenced input: naive CD4+ T cells sorted from blood. Specified subset: CD45RA+ positively selected. The TCR comes from a young man in good health. The rearrangement links TRBV5-1 to TRBJ1-1; D might be TRBD1 (6 bases). For the CDR3, the DNA is TGCGCCAGCAGGATGGACCCTATCCAGGGGTTCACTGAAGCTTTCTTT. Translated: CASRMDPIQGFTEAFF. Complete variable domain (other parts from reference TRBV5-1 and TRBJ1-1): KAGVTQTPRYLIKTRGQQVTLSCSPISGHRSVSWYQQTPGQGLQFLFEYFSETQRNKGNFPGRFSGRQFSNSRSEMNVSTLELGDSALYLCASRMDPIQGFTEAFFGQGTRLTVV.